This T cell receptor (beta chain) was documented in a study of blood T cell repertoires in COVID-19. Across the study: The study drew acute and convalescent COVID-19 samples from the United States, Italy and Spain. PBMCs, B-cell-depleted T cells, or T cells provided the cDNA or gDNA that made up the material.

Germline CDR1 LGHNA, CDR2 YSLEER. Germline trimming cut 4 bases from V and 4 bases from J; bases unmatched to any gene: 13. The CDR3 loop spans 17 amino acids. Methods used by the authors: The authors estimated nucleated cell counts from reference gene primer amplification. The data were produced by immunoSEQ multiplex PCR, yet TCRdb's version contains in-frame clones alone and is incomplete. The D gene and trimming were derived from the DNA, and the V and J assignments and clone size from that table. This sample has approximately 90,000 clones, with about 85% found just once. This sequence originates from a human donor in a cohort sampled during active COVID-19. The sequencing input was peripheral blood. V and J are TRBV4-3 and TRBJ1-2, with TRBD1 identical over 9 bases. The DNA for the CDR3 is TGCGCCAGCAGCCCCGGAAGCTCCGGGACAGGGTTCTATGGCTACACCTTC. This codes for CASSPGSSGTGFYGYTF.